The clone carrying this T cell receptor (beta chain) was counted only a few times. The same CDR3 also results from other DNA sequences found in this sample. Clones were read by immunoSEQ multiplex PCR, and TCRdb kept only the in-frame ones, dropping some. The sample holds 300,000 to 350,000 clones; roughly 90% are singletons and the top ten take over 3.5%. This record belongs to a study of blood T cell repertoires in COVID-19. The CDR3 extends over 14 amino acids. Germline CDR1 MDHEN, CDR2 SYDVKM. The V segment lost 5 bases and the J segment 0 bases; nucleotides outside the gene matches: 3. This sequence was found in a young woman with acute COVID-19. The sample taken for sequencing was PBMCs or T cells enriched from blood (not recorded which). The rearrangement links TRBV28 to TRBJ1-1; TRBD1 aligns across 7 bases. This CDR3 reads CASSPTGMNTEAFF. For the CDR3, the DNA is TGTGCCAGCAGTCCGACAGGGATGAACACTGAAGCTTTCTTT.